This T cell receptor beta chain is from a study of blood T cell repertoires in COVID-19. About the research overall: Whether acute or convalescent, the COVID-19 samples came from the United States, Italy and Spain.

Produced via immunoSEQ multiplex PCR; TCRdb's table is partial and in-frame only. Of more than 300,000 clones listed, 86% are singletons. The germline CDR1 and CDR2 sequences are SGHVS and FNYEAQ. This CDR3 is built from 13 residues. After removal of 4 bases from V and 6 bases from J, the junction contained 5 bases not matched to a gene. The sample holds one count of this clone. Cohorts were assigned according to the clinical history that participants reported. Sequenced material: PBMCs or T cells enriched from blood (not recorded which). The sequence was collected from a young woman who had recovered from COVID-19. V is TRBV7-6 and J is TRBJ2-7, with 8 bases aligning to TRBD1. The CDR3 DNA reads as TGTGCCAGCAGCTACGGGACAGGACGCGAGCAGTACTTC. Translated, it gives CASSYGTGREQYF.